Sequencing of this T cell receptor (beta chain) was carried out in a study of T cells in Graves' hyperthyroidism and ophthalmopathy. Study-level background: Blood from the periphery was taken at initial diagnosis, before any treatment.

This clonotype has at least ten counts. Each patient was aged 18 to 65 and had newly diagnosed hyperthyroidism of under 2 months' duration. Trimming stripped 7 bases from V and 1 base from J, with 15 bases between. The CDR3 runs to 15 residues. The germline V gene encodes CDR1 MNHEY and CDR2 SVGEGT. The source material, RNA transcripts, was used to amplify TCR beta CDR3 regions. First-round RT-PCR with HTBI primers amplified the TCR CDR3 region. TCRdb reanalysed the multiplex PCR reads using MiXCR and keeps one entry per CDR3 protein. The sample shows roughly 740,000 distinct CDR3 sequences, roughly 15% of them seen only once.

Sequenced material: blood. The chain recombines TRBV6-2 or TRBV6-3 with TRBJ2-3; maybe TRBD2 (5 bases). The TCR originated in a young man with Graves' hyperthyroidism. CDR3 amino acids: CASKYGVGGTDTQYF. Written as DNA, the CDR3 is TGTGCCAGCAAATACGGGGTGGGTGGCACAGATACGCAGTATTTT.